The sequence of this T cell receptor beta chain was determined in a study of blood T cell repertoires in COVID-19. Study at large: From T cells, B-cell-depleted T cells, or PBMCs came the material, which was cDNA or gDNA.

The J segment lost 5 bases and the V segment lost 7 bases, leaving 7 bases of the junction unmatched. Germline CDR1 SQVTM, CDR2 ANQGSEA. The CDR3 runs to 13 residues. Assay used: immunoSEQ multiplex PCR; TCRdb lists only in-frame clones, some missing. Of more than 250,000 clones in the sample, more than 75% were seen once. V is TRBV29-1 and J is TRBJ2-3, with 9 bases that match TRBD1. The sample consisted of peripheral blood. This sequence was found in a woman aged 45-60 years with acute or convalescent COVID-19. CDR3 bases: TGCAGCGGAGGAGGGACAGGGTTAGATACGCAGTATTTT. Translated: CSGGGTGLDTQYF.